This T cell receptor beta chain was sequenced during a study of coeliac disease (dated by TCRdb to between 2020 and 2023). Turning to the overall study: Each coeliac patient was placed into one of three groups: newly diagnosed active disease, refractory coeliac disease type I, or disease controlled by a gluten-free diet. Because high-resolution HLA typing was not available, biased TRBV7-2 usage was queried as a proof of principle. Next-generation sequencing of rearranged TRB and TRG CDR3 regions was applied to small intestinal lymphocyte fractions from coeliac and non-coeliac patients. The goal was to describe the TR repertoires of small intestinal T cells in active coeliac disease, in refractory type I coeliac disease, and in coeliac disease treated with a gluten-free diet. The full study included around 30 patients: some 22 with serologically confirmed coeliac disease and 8 controls with non-small intestinal disorders. TRB sequencing worked for samples from 26 to 35 subjects, and these included over 20 paired bulk unsorted intraepithelial and lamina propria cell samples. Summary of the overall study and its limitations: In the authors' view, the approach was unsuitable for unbiased detection of gliadin-specific T cells, since gliadin-specific T cells are scarce and rarely shared between patients. TRB and TRG repertoires of active coeliac intraepithelial and lamina propria samples showed lower clonality than controls, suggesting recruitment of diverse T cells. TRB repertoires were found to be largely private, with most amino acid sequences unique to one sample, and no significant difference in V-gene usage was found between disease groups. Separating intraepithelial cells from lamina propria cells did not give high-purity fractions, so cross-contamination between the two compartments may have occurred. Published gliadin-specific TRB sequences were found in 9 of 18 coeliac lamina propria samples but in only 1 of 6 controls.

Preparation of the library involved the immunoSEQ multiplex PCR assay. The TR loci underwent multiplexed PCR amplification, with J gene segments targeted by reverse primers and V gene segments targeted by forward primers. The Illumina HiSeq System was used to sequence the amplified CDR3 regions. The study's own analysis went as follows. To strip out PCR and sequencing errors and collapse the data into unique sequences, a nearest-neighbour algorithm merged closely related reads. Repertoires were summarised in terms of clonality and T cell density, with T cell density defined as TR molecules per amount of genomic DNA input. CDR3 amino acid sequences present in at least 80% of unsorted samples were defined as public TRs and were then tested for differential abundance between coeliac and control samples. Each lamina propria sample was queried against a list of over 200 published gliadin-specific TRB sequences. Disease-group differences in clonality and density were tested with Kruskal-Wallis tests followed by Dunn post-tests. Not all clones reach the TCRdb copy of this immuneACCESS table, which keeps in-frame sequences only. Checked studies attribute under half of the gap to unresolved V genes and leave the rest unexplained. V and J calls and clone size come straight from that table; D and trimming were deduced from the DNA. This sample is represented by 7,200 or so clones; approximately 64% of them were singletons. The biggest ten clones account for roughly 4.3% of the sample.

Reading from cysteine to phenylalanine, the CDR3 counts 15 amino acids. The only DNA kept is the CDR3, 45 bases in frame from the first base. For this chain, trimming is 3 bases at the V end and 5 bases at the J end, and the number of junction bases without a gene match is 4. The CDR1 and CDR2 encoded by the germline V gene (reference sequence) are WNHNN and SYGVQD. A word on this clone: The specificity of this receptor is unknown. Base qualities are not recorded, but no much larger clone differs from it by a single base.

Cells were frozen in liquid nitrogen in DMSO/FBS as aliquots of 500,000 to 550,000 cells, with a single aliquot from each fraction going to sequencing. Every one of the 30 patients in the study had endoscopy and a small intestinal biopsy. Lamina propria cells were released by collagenase digestion of the biopsy tissue left over after intraepithelial cell isolation. Genomic DNA was extracted from frozen unsorted cell fractions using the Qiagen DNeasy blood extraction kit. Sample: lamina propria lymphocytes from the gut. Per the publication, the cell subset or site label means: lamina propria cell (LPC) fraction of small intestinal biopsy. This clonotype was obtained from a young woman with active celiac disease. In this chain, TRBV10-1 is recombined with TRBJ2-3, with 11 bases matching TRBD1. The CDR3 protein: CASSDGQGAKDTQYF. The sequence in DNA is TGCGCCAGCAGTGATGGACAGGGGGCGAAAGATACGCAGTATTTT.